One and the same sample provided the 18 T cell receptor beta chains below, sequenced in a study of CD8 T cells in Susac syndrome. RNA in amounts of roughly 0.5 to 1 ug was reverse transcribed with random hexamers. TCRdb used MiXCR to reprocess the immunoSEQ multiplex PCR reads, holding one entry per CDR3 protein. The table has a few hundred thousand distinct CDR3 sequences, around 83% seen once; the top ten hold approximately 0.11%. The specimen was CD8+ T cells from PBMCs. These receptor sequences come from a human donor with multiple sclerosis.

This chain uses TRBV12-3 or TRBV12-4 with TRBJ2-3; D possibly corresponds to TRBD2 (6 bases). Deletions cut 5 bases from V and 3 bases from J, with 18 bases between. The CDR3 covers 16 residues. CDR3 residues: CASSPRGGLGTDTQYF. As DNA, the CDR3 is TGTGCCAGCAGTCCCAGAGGAGGGCTTGGGACAGATACGCAGTATTTT.

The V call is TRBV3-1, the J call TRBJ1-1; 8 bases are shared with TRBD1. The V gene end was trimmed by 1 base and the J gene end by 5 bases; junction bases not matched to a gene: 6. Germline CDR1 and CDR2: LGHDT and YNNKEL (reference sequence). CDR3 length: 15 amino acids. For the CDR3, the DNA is TGTGCCAGCAGCCAAGGCGGCAGGGGGCGGACTGAAGCTTTCTTT. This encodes CASSQGGRGRTEAFF.

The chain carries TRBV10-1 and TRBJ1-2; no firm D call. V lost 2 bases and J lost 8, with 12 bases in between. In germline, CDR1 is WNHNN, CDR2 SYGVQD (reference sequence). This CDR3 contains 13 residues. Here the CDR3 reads CASSEMRGSGYTF. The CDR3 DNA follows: TGCGCCAGCAGTGAGATGAGAGGATCAGGCTACACCTTC.

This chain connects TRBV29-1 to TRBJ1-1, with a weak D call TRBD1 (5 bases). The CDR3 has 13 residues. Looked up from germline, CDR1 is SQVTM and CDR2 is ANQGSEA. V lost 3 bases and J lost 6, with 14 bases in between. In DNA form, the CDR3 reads TGCAGCGTTGAGGGAGGGGTTGAGTCTGAAGCTTTCTTT. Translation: CSVEGGVESEAFF.

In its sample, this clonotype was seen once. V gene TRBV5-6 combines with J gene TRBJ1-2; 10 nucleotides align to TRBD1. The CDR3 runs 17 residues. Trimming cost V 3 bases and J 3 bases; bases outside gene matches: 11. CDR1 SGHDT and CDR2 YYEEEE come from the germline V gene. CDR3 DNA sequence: TGTGCCAGCAGCTCGGTAGGGACAGGGGAAGGTGACTATGGCTACACCTTC. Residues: CASSSVGTGEGDYGYTF.

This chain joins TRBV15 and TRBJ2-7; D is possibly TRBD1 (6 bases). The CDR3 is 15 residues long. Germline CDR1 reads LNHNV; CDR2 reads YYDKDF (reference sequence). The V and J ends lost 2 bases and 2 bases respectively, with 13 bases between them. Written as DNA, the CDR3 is TGTGCCACCAGCAGAAACAGGGCCTTCACCTACGAGCAGTACTTC. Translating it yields CATSRNRAFTYEQYF.

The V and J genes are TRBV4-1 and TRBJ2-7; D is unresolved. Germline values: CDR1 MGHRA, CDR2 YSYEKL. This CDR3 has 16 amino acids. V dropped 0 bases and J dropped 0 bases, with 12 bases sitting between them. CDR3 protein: CASSQDPADFSYEQYF. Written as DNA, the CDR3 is TGCGCCAGCAGCCAAGATCCCGCGGATTTCTCCTACGAGCAGTACTTC.

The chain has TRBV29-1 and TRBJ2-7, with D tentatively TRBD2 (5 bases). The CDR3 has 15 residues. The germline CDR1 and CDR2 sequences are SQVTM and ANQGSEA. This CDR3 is CRASGGPLESYEQYF. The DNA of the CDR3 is TGCAGAGCCTCTGGAGGACCCCTTGAGTCCTACGAGCAGTACTTC.

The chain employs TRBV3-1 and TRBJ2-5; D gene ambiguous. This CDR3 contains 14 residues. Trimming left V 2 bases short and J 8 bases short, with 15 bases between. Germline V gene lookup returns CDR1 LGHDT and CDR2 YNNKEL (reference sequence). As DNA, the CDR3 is TGTGCCAGCAGCCAACCCGCTGCGGACGGAACCCAGTACTTC. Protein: CASSQPAADGTQYF.

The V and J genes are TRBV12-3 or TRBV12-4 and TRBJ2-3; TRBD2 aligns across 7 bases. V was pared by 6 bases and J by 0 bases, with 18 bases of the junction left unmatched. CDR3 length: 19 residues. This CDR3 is CASSSRPPAGWTSTDTQYF. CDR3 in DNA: TGTGCCAGCAGCTCCCGCCCCCCAGCGGGGTGGACTAGCACAGATACGCAGTATTTT.

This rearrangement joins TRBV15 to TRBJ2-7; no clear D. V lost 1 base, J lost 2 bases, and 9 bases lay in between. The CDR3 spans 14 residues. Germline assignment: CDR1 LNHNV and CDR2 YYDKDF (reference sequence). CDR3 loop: CATSRGVSTYEQYF. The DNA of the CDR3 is TGTGCCACCAGCAGAGGGGTCAGTACCTACGAGCAGTACTTC.

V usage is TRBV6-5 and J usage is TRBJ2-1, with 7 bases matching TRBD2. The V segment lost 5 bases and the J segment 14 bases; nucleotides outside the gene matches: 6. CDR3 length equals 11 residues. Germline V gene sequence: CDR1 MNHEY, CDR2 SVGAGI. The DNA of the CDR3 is TGTGCCAGCAGTCACGGACTAGAGGAGTTCTTC. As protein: CASSHGLEEFF.

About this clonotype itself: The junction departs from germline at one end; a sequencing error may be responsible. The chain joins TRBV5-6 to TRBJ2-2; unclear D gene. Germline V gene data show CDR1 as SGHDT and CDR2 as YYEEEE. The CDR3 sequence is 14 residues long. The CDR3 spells CASNLWGSHGELFF. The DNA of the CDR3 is TGTGCCAGCAACTTGTGGGGTAGCCACGGGGAGCTGTTTTTT.

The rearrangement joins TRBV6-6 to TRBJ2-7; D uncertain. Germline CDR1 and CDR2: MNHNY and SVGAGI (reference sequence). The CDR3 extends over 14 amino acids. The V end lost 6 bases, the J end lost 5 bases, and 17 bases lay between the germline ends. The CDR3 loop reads CASSHLGKEHEQYF. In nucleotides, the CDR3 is TGTGCCAGCAGCCACCTGGGGAAGGAACACGAGCAGTACTTC.

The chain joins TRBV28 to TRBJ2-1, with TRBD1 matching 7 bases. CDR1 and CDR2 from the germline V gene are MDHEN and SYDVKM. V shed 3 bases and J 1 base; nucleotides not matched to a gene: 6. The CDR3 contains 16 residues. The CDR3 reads CASSFRQGASYNEQFF. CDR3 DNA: TGTGCCAGCAGTTTCCGACAGGGAGCATCCTACAATGAGCAGTTCTTC.

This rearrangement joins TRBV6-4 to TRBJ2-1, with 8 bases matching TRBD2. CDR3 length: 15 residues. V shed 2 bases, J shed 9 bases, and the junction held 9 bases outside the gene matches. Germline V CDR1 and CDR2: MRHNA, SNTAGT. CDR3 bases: TGTGCCAGCAGTGACCTTCTGAGCGGGAGTGGTGAGCAGTTCTTC. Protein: CASSDLLSGSGEQFF.

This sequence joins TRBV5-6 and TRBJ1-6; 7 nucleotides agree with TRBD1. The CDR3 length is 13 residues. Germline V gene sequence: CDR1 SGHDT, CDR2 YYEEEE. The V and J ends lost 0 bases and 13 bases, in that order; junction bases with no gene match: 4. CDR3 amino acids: CASSLGRTGPLHF. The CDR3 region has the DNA TGTGCCAGCAGCTTGGGACGGACAGGTCCCCTCCACTTT.

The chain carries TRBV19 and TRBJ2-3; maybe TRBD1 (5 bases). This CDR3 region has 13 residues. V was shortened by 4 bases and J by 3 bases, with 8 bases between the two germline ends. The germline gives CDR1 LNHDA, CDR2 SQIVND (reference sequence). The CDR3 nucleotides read TGTGCCAGTAGTAGCAGACAGACAGATACGCAGTATTTT. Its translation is CASSSRQTDTQYF.